This paragraph covers one T cell receptor beta chain sequence. Its target is not known. The CDR3 consists of 14 residues. Trimming removed 3 bases at V and 2 bases at J, with 9 bases between. Germline V gene lookup returns CDR1 WNHNN and CDR2 SYGVQD (reference sequence). Noted treatment: some 20 received Ad26.COV2.S at low or high dose, single or two shots; about 5 received placebo; per-sample allocation not given. Samples came from day 63 after the first vaccine or placebo injection. The entry originates in a study of Ad26.COV2.S vaccination and SARS-CoV-2 variants. On the study more broadly: Ad26.COV2.S was injected intramuscularly once or twice, 56 days apart.

The study, taken as a whole, reports: In vaccinated individuals, spike-specific CD8+ and CD4+ T cell responses reportedly displayed substantial breadth.

Only in-frame clones appear in the TCRdb table, and some are missing; sequencing was by immunoSEQ multiplex PCR. Of about 350,000 clones in the sample, about 89% were seen once. Specimen: peripheral blood, collected in a trial of Ad26.COV2.S vaccine versus placebo. This chain joins TRBV10-1 and TRBJ2-3; D call uncertain. This receptor was identified in a person between 18 and 60 years old who received the Ad26.COV2.S COVID-19 vaccine or a placebo. The DNA of the CDR3 is TGCGCCAGCAGTGAAACTATTTACACAGATACGCAGTATTTT. It is translated as CASSETIYTDTQYF.